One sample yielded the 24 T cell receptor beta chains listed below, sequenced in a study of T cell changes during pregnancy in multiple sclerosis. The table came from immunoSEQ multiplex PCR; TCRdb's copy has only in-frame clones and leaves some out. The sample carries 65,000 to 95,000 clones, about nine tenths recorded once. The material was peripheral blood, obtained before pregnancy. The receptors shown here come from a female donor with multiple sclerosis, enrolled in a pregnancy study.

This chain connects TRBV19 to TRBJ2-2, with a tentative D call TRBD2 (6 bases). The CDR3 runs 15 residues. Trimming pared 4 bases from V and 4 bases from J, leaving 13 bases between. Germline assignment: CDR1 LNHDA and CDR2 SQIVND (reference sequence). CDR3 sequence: CASSNWGEGTGELFF. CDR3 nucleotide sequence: TGTGCCAGTAGTAATTGGGGGGAAGGCACCGGGGAGCTGTTTTTT.

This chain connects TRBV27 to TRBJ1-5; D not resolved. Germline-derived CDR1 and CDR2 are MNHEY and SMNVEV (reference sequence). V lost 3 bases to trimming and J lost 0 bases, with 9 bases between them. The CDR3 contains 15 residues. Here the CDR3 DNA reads TGTGCCAGCAGTTTCCACAGTTTTAGCAATCAGCCCCAGCATTTT. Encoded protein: CASSFHSFSNQPQHF.

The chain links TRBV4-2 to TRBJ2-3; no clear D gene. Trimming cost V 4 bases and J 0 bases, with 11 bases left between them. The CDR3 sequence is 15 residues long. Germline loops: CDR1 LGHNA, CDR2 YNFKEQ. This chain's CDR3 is CASSPSPTSTDTQYF. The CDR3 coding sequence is TGTGCCAGCAGCCCAAGCCCGACTAGCACAGATACGCAGTATTTT.

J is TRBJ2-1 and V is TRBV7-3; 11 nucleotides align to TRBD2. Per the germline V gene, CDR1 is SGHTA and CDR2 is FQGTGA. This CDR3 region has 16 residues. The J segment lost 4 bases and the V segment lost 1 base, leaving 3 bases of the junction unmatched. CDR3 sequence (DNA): TGTGCCAGCAGCTTAAGCCTAGCGGGGGGTTACAATGAGCAGTTCTTC. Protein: CASSLSLAGGYNEQFF.

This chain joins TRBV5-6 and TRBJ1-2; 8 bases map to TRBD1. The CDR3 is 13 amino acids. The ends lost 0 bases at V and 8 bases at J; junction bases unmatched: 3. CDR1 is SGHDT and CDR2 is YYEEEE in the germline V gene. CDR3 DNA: TGTGCCAGCAGCTTGGTGGGGACAGGCGGCTACACCTTC. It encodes CASSLVGTGGYTF.

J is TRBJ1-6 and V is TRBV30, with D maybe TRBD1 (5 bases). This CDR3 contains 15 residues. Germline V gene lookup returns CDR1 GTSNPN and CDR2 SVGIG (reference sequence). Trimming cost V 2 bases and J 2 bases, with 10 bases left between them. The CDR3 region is CAWSTQGTYNSPLHF. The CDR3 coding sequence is TGTGCCTGGAGTACTCAGGGAACCTATAATTCACCCCTCCACTTT.

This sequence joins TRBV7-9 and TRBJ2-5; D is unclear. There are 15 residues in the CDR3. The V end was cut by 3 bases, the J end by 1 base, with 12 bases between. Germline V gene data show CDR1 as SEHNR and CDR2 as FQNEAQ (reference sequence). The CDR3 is CASSFWALPQETQYF. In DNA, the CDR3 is TGTGCCAGCAGCTTCTGGGCCCTCCCCCAAGAGACCCAGTACTTC.

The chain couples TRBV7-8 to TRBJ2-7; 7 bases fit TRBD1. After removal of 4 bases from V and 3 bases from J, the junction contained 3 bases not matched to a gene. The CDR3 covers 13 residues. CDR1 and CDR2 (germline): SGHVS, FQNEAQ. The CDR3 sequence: CASSSTGVYEQYF. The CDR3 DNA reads TGTGCCAGCAGCTCAACAGGGGTCTACGAGCAGTACTTC.

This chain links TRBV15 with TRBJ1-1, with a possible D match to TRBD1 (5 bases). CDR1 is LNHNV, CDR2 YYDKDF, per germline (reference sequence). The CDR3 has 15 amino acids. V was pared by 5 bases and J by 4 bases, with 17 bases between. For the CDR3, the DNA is TGTGCCACCAGCGGCGCGGGGGTGGCGGGCACTGAAGCTTTCTTT. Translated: CATSGAGVAGTEAFF.

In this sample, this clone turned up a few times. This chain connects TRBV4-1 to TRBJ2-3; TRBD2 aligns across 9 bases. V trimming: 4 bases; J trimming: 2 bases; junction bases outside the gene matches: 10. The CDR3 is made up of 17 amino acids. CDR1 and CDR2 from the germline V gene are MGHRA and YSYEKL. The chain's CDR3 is CASSLVAAGGPTDTQYF. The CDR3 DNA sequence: TGCGCCAGCAGCCTAGTCGCAGCGGGGGGCCCCACAGATACGCAGTATTTT.

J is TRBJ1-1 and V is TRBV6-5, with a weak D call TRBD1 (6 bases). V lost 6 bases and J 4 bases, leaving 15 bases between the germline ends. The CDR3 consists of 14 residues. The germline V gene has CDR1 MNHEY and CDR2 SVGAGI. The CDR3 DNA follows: TGTGCCAGCAGCCACAGGGACACGAGCACTGAAGCTTTCTTT. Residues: CASSHRDTSTEAFF.

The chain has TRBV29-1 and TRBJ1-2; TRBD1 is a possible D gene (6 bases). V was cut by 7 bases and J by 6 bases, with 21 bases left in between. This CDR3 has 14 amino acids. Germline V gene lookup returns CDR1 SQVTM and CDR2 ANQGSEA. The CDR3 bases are TGCAGCGCCCGGGACAATGGGATAGGAAATGGCTACACCTTC. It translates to CSARDNGIGNGYTF.

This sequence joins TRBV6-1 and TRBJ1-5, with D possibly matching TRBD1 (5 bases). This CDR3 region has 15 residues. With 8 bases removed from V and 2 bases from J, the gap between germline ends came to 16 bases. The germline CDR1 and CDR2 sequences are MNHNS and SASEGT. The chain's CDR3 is CASCNRRAGNQPQHF. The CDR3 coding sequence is TGTGCCAGCTGTAATCGCAGGGCGGGCAATCAGCCCCAGCATTTT.

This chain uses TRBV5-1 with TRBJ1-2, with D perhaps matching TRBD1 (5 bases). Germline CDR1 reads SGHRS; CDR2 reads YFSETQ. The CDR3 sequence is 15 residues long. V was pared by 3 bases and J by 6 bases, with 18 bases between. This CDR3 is CASSSPGDEVNGYTF. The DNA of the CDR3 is TGCGCCAGCAGCTCCCCGGGGGATGAGGTTAATGGCTACACCTTC.

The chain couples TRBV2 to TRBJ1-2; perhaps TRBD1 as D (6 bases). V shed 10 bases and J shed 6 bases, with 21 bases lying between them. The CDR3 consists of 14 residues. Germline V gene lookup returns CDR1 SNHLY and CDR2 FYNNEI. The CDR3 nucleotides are TGTGCCATCCGCAGGGACACTCAACGAAATGGCTACACCTTC. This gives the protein CAIRRDTQRNGYTF.

The CDR3 nucleotides read TGTGCCAGCCACGCCCGGCAGGGAGGGGAAACAGATACGCAGTATTTT. This sequence encodes CASHARQGGETDTQYF. The chain joins TRBV5-8 to TRBJ2-3; 7 bases line up with TRBD2. J lost 3 bases, V lost 7 bases, and 14 bases had no gene match. Looked up from germline, CDR1 is SGHTS and CDR2 is YDEGEE. This CDR3 contains 16 residues.

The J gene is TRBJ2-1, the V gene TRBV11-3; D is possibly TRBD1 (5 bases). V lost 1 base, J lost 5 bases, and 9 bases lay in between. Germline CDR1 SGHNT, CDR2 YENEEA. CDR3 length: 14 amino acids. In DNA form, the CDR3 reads TGTGCCAGCAGCTTAGGGGGCAGTAACAATGAGCAGTTCTTC. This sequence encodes CASSLGGSNNEQFF. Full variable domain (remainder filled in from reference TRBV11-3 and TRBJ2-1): EAGVVQSPRYKIIEKKQPVAFWCNPISGHNTLYWYLQNLGQGPELLIRYENEEAVDDSQLPKDRFSAERLKGVDSTLKIQPAELGDSAVYLCASSLGGSNNEQFFGPGTRLTVL.

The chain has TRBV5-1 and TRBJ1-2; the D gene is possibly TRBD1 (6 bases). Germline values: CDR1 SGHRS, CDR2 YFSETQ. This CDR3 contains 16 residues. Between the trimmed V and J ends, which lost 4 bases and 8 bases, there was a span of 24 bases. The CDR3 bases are TGCGCCAGCAGCAGGGACGCGGTTACAGGGCGTGAAGGCTACACCTTC. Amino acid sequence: CASSRDAVTGREGYTF.

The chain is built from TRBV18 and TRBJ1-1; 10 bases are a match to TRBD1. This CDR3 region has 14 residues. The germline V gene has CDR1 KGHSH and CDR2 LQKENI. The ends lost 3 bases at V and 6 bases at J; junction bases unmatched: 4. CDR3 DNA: TGTGCCAGCTCACCCGGGACAGGGGAATCTGAAGCTTTCTTT. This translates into CASSPGTGESEAFF.

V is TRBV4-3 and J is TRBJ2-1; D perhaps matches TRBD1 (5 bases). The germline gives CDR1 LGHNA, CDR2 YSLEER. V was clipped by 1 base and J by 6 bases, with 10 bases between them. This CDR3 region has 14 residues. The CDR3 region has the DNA TGCGCCAGCAGCCAAGTCAGGGCCCTCAATGAGCAGTTCTTC. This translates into CASSQVRALNEQFF.

The chain's CDR3 is CASSAGTGDTQYF. CDR3 in DNA: TGTGCCAGCAGCGCCGGGACAGGAGATACGCAGTATTTT. This rearrangement joins TRBV11-2 to TRBJ2-3; 8 nucleotides agree with TRBD1. The V gene's germline CDR1 is SGHAT and CDR2 FQNNGV. The V and J ends lost 5 bases and 5 bases, in that order; junction bases with no gene match: 3. The CDR3 contains 13 residues.

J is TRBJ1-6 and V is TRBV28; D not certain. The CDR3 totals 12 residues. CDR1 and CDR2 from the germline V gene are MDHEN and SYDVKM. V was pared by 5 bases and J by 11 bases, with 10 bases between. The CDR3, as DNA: TGTGCCAGCAGTCTAGCTCTGACACCCCTCCACTTT. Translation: CASSLALTPLHF.

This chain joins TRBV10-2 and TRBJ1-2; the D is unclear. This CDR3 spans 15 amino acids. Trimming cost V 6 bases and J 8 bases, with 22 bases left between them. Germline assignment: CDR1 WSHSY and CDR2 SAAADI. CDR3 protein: CASSEFEGLYEGYTF. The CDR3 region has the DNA TGCGCCAGCAGCGAATTCGAGGGCCTTTATGAGGGCTACACCTTC.

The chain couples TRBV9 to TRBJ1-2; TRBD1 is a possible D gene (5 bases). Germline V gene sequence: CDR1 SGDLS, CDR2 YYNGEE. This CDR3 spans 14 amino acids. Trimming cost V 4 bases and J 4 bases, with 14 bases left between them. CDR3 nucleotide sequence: TGTGCCAGCAGCACCCTCTCAGGGCCCTATGGCTACACCTTC. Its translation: CASSTLSGPYGYTF. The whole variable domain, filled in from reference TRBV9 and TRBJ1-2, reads DSGVTQTPKHLITATGQRVTLRCSPRSGDLSVYWYQQSLDQGLQFLIQYYNGEERAKGNILERFSAQQFPDLHSELNLSSLELGDSALYFCASSTLSGPYGYTFGSGTRLTVV.